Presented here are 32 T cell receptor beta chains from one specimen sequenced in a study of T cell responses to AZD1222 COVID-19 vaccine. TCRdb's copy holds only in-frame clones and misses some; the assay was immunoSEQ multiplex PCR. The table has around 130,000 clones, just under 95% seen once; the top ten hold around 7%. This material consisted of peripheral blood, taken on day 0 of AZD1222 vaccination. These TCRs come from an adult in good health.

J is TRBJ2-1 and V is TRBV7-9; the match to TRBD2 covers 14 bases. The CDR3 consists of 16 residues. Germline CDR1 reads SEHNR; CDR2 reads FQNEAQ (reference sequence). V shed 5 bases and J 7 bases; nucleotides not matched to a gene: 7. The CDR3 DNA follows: TGTGCCAGCAGCAAAACGGGACTAGCGGGAGTGAATGAGCAGTTCTTC. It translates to CASSKTGLAGVNEQFF.

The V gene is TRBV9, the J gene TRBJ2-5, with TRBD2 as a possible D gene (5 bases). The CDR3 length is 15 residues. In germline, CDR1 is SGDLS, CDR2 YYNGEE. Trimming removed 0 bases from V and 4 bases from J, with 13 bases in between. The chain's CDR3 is CASSVGPLATETQYF. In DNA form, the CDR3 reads TGTGCCAGCAGCGTAGGTCCCCTAGCCACAGAGACCCAGTACTTC. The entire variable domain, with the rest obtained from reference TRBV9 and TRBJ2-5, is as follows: DSGVTQTPKHLITATGQRVTLRCSPRSGDLSVYWYQQSLDQGLQFLIQYYNGEERAKGNILERFSAQQFPDLHSELNLSSLELGDSALYFCASSVGPLATETQYFGPGTRLLVL.

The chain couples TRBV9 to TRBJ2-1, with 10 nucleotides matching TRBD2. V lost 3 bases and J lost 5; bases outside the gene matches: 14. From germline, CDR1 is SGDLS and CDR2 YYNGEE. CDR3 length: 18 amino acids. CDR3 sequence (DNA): TGTGCCAGCAGCGCATACCTCGTAGCGGGAGGATCAGACAATGAGCAGTTCTTC. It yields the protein CASSAYLVAGGSDNEQFF.

The chain's CDR3 is CASSPQGGEQYF. The CDR3 nucleotides are TGTGCCAGCTCACCGCAAGGGGGCGAGCAGTACTTC. The J gene is TRBJ2-7, the V gene TRBV18; D possibly corresponds to TRBD1 (6 bases). This CDR3 region has 12 residues. Germline CDR1 is KGHSH and CDR2 is LQKENI. Deletions cut 3 bases from V and 6 bases from J, with 9 bases between.

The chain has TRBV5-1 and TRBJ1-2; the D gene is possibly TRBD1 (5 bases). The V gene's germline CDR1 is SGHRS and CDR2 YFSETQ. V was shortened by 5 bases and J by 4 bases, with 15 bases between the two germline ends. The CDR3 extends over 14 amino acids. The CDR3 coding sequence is TGCGCCAGCAGTATGTCGGGGGTCGCCTATGGCTACACCTTC. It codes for CASSMSGVAYGYTF.

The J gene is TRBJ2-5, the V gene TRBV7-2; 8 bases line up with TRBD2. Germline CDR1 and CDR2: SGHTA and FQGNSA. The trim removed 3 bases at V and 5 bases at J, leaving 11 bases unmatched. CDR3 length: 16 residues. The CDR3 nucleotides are TGTGCCAGCAGCTTCGGATTAGCGGGAAGGGGGGAGACCCAGTACTTC. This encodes CASSFGLAGRGETQYF. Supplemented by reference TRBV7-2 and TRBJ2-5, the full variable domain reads GAGVSQSPSNKVTEKGKDVELRCDPISGHTALYWYRQSLGQGLEFLIYFQGNSAPDKSGLPSDRFSAERTGGSVSTLTIQRTQQEDSAVYLCASSFGLAGRGETQYFGPGTRLLVL.

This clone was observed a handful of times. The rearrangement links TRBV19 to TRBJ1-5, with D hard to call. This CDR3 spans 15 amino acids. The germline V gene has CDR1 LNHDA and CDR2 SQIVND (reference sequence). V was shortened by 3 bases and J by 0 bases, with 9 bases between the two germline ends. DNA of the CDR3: TGTGCCAGTAGTATCACCAGCCATAGCAATCAGCCCCAGCATTTT. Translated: CASSITSHSNQPQHF.

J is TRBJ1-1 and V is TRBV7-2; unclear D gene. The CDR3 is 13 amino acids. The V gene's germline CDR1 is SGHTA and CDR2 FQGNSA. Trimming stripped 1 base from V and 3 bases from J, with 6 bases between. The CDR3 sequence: CASSLDGDTEAFF. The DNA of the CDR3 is TGTGCCAGCAGCTTAGACGGAGACACTGAAGCTTTCTTT.

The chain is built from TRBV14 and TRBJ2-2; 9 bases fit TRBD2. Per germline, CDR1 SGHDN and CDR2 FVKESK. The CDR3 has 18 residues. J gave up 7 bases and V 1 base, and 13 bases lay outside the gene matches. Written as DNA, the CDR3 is TGTGCCAGCAGCCAAGGGTCCCCTACTAGCGGGCAAGGCGGGGAGCTGTTTTTT. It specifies CASSQGSPTSGQGGELFF.

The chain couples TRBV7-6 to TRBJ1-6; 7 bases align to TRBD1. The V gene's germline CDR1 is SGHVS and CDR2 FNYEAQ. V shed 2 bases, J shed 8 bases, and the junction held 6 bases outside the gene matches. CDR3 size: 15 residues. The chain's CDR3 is CASSLRTGADSPLHF. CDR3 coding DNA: TGTGCCAGCAGCTTAAGAACAGGGGCGGATTCACCCCTCCACTTT.

CDR3 bases: TGTGCCAGCCGAGAGCCGCGGTATGAGCAGTTCTTC. This encodes CASREPRYEQFF. The V call is TRBV2, the J call TRBJ2-1; D is ambiguous. The germline V gene has CDR1 SNHLY and CDR2 FYNNEI. The CDR3 is 12 amino acids. Trimming took off 8 bases at V and 8 bases at J, with 13 bases between the two ends.

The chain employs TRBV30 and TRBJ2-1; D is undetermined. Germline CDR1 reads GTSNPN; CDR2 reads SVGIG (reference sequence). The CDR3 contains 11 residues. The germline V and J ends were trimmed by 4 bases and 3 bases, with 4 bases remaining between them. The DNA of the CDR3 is TGTGCCTGGACCCACTACAATGAGCAGTTCTTC. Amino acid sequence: CAWTHYNEQFF. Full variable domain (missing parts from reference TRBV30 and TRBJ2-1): SQTIHQWPATLVQPVGSPLSLECTVEGTSNPNLYWYRQAAGRGLQLLFYSVGIGQISSEVPQNLSASRPQDRQFILSSKKLLLSDSGFYLCAWTHYNEQFFGPGTRLTVL.

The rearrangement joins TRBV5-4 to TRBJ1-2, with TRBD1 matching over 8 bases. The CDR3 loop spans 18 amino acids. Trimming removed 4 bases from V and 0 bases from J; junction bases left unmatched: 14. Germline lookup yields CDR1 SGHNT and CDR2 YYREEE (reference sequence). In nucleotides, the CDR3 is TGTGCCAGCAGCCAGGGGGGGGACAGGCGGTATACTAACTATGGCTACACCTTC. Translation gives CASSQGGDRRYTNYGYTF.

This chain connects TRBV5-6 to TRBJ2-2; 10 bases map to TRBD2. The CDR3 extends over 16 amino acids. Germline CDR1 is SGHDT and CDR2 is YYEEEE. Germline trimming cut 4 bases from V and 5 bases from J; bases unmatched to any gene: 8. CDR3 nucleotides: TGTGCCAGCAGCAACCAACCGGGACTAGCGACCGGGGAGCTGTTTTTT. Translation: CASSNQPGLATGELFF. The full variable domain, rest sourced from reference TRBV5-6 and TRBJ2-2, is DAGVTQSPTHLIKTRGQQVTLRCSPKSGHDTVSWYQQALGQGPQFIFQYYEEEERQRGNFPDRFSGHQFPNYSSELNVNALLLGDSALYLCASSNQPGLATGELFFGEGSRLTVL.

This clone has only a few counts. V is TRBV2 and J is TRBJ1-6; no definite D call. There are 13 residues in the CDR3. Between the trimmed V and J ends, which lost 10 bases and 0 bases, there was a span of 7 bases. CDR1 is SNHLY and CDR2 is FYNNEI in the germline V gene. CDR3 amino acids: CAIGSSYNSPLHF. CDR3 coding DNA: TGTGCCATAGGGAGCTCCTATAATTCACCCCTCCACTTT.

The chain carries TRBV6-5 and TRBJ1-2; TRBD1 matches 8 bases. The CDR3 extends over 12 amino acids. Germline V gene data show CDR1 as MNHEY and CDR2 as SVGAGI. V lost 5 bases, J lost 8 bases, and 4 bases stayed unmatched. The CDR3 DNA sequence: TGTGCCAGCAGTCTCACAGGGGGGGGCTACACCTTC. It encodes CASSLTGGGYTF.

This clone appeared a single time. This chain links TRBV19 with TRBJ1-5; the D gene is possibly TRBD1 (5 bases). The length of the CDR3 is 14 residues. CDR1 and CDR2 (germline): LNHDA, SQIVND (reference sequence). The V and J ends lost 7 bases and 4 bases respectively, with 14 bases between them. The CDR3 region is CASTIGGWNQPQHF. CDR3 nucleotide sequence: TGTGCCAGTACCATCGGGGGGTGGAATCAGCCCCAGCATTTT.

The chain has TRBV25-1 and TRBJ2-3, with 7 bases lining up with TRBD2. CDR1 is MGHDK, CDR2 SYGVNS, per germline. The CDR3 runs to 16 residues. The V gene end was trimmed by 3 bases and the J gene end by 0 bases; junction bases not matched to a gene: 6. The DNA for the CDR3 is TGTGCCAGCAGTGAGGTCTTCGGGGGGAGCACAGATACGCAGTATTTT. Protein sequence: CASSEVFGGSTDTQYF.

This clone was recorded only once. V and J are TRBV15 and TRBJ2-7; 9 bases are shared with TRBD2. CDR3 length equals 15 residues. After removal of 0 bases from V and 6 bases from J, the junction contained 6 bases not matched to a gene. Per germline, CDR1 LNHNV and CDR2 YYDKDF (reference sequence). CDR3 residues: CATSRDGTSWGEQYF. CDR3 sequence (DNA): TGTGCCACCAGCAGAGACGGGACTAGCTGGGGCGAGCAGTACTTC.

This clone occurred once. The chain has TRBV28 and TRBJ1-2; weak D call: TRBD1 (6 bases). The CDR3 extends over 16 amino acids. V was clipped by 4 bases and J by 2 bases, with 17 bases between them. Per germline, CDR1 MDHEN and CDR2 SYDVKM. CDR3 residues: CASSSPTGHVNYGYTF. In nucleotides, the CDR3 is TGTGCCAGCAGTTCCCCGACAGGACACGTAAACTATGGCTACACCTTC.

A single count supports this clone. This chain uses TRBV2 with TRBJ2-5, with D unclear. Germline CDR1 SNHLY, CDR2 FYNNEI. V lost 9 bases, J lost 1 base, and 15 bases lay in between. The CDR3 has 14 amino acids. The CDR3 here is CASTYETVQETQYF. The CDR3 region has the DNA TGTGCCAGTACTTACGAAACGGTCCAAGAGACCCAGTACTTC. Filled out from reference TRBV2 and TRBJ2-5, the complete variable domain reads EPEVTQTPSHQVTQMGQEVILRCVPISNHLYFYWYRQILGQKVEFLVSFYNNEISEKSEIFDDQFSVERPDGSNFTLKIRSTKLEDSAMYFCASTYETVQETQYFGPGTRLLVL.

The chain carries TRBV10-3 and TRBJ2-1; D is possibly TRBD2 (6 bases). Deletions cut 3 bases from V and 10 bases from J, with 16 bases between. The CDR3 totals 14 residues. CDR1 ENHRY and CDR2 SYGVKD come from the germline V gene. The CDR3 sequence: CAISESGTSNEQFF. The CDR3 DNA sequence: TGTGCCATCAGTGAATCCGGGACTTCAAACGAGCAGTTCTTC.

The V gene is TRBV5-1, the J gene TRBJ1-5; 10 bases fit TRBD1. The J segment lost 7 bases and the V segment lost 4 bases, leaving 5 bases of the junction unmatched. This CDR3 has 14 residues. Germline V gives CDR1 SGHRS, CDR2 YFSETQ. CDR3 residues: CASSVDRGRQPQHF. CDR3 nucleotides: TGCGCCAGCAGCGTGGACAGGGGGAGACAGCCCCAGCATTTT.

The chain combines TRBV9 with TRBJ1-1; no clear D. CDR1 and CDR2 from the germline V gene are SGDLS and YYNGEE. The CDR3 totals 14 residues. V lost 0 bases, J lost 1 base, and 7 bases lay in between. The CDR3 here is CASSVDKGNTEAFF. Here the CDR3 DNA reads TGTGCCAGCAGCGTAGACAAGGGGAACACTGAAGCTTTCTTT. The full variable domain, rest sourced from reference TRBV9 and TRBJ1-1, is DSGVTQTPKHLITATGQRVTLRCSPRSGDLSVYWYQQSLDQGLQFLIQYYNGEERAKGNILERFSAQQFPDLHSELNLSSLELGDSALYFCASSVDKGNTEAFFGQGTRLTVV.

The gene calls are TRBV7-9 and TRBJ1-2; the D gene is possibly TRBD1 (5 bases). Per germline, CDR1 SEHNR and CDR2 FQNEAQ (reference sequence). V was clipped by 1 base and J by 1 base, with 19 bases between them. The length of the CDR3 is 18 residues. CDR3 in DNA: TGTGCCAGCAGCTTAGTCTTAACGGGGGGTGCGGTTAACTATGGCTACACCTTC. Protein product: CASSLVLTGGAVNYGYTF. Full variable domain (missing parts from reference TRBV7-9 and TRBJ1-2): DTGVSQNPRHKITKRGQNVTFRCDPISEHNRLYWYRQTLGQGPEFLTYFQNEAQLEKSRLLSDRFSAERPKGSFSTLEIQRTEQGDSAMYLCASSLVLTGGAVNYGYTFGSGTRLTVV.

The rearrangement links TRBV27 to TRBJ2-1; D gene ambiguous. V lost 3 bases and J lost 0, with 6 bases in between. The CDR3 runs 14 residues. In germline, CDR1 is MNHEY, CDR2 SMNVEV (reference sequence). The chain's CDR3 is CASSLWSSYNEQFF. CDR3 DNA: TGTGCCAGCAGTTTGTGGAGCTCCTACAATGAGCAGTTCTTC.

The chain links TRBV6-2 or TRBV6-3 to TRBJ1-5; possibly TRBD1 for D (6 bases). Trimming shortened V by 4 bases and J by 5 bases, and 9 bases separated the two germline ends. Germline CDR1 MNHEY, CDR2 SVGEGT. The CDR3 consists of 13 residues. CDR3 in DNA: TGTGCCAGCAGTTGGACAGACTATCAGCCCCAGCATTTT. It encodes CASSWTDYQPQHF.

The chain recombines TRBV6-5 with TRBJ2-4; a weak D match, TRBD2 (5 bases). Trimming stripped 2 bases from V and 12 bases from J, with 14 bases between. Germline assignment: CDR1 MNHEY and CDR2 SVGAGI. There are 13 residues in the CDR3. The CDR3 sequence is CASSYEVGRSQYF. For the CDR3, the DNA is TGTGCCAGCAGTTACGAGGTGGGGAGATCTCAGTACTTC.

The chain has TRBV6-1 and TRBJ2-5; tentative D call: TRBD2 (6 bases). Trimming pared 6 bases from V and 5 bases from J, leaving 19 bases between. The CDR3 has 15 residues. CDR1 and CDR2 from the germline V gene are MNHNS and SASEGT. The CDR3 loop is CASSQGLSRGETQYF. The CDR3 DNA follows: TGTGCCAGCAGCCAGGGACTTTCCCGCGGGGAGACCCAGTACTTC.

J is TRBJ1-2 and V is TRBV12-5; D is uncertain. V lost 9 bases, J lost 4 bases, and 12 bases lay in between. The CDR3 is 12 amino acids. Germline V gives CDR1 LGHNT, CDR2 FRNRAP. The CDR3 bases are TGTGCTAGCGCCCTTGGAGGCTATGGCTACACCTTC. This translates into CASALGGYGYTF. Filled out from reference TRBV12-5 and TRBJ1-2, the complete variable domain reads DARVTQTPRHKVTEMGQEVTMRCQPILGHNTVFWYRQTMMQGLELLAYFRNRAPLDDSGMPKDRFSAEMPDATLATLKIQPSEPRDSAVYFCASALGGYGYTFGSGTRLTVV.

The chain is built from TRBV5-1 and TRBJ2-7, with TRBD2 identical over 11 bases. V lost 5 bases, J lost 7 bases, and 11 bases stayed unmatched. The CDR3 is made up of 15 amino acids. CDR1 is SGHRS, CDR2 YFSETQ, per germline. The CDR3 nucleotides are TGCGCCAGCAGGCCACTAGCGGGGGCCTCTTTTGAGCAGTACTTC. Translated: CASRPLAGASFEQYF.

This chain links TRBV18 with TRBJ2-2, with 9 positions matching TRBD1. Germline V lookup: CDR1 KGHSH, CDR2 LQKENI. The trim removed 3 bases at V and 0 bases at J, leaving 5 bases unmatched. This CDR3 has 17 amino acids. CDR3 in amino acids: CASSPRTGAANTGELFF. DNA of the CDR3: TGTGCCAGCTCACCCAGGACAGGGGCTGCGAACACCGGGGAGCTGTTTTTT.